A selection of T cell receptor beta chains follows, all from one sample in a study of T-cell reconstitution after alpha-beta-depleted transplantation in children. Using its own MiXCR run on the PCR reads, TCRdb lists one record per CDR3 protein. The sample has hundreds of thousands of distinct CDR3 sequences, about 25% seen once; the top ten hold roughly 2.6%. Material: PBMCs, obtained before TCRalphabeta/CD19-depleted stem cell transplant. The receptor set was obtained from a girl aged 2-9 years with Fanconi anemia, due to receive a stem cell transplant. The conserved cysteine and the conserved F or W are not part of the CDR3 here. Fields, in order: D gene, J gene, V gene, CDR3 protein. A D gene is named only where the DNA matches it firmly.

>-|TRBJ2-3|TRBV29-1
SAKRQGSDTQY
>-|TRBJ2-3|TRBV28
ASSFLSATDTQY
>TRBD1|TRBJ2-5|TRBV28
ASRGASTGEETQY
>TRBD2|TRBJ2-2|TRBV7-6
ASSAGLAGPNTGELF
>TRBD2|TRBJ2-1|TRBV20-1
SALTGTSDEQF
>TRBD2|TRBJ2-7|TRBV7-3
ASSLNSGPGYEQY
>TRBD2|TRBJ2-1|TRBV29-1
SVTSGAVYNEQF
>-|TRBJ2-1|TRBV11-1
ASSLLGLGGSAYNEQF
>TRBD1|TRBJ2-7|TRBV5-1
ASSGQGIGSYEQY
>-|TRBJ2-7|TRBV7-2
ASSLGGYAYEQY
>-|TRBJ2-3|TRBV25-1
ASSGFKVTDTQY
>-|TRBJ2-3|TRBV2
ASLNSSEADTQY
>TRBD2|TRBJ2-3|TRBV12-3/TRBV12-4
ASSFVAGGSSTDTQY
>-|TRBJ2-1|TRBV7-2
ASSLRVMTTTVDEQF
>TRBD1|TRBJ2-7|TRBV7-2
ASSRTGAYEQY
>-|TRBJ2-5|TRBV20-1
SARSGSETQY
>-|TRBJ2-7|TRBV4-2
ASRSQRVPYEQY
>TRBD2|TRBJ2-1|TRBV12-3/TRBV12-4
ASTLAGTYNEQF
>TRBD2|TRBJ2-7|TRBV9
ASSVGSGVYEQY
>-|TRBJ2-4|TRBV20-1
SALQGFENIQY
>-|TRBJ2-1|TRBV27
ASSLLWASADEQF
>-|TRBJ2-2|TRBV7-6
ASSLGGPFTGELF
>TRBD2|TRBJ2-1|TRBV20-1
SGTSGSDYNEQF